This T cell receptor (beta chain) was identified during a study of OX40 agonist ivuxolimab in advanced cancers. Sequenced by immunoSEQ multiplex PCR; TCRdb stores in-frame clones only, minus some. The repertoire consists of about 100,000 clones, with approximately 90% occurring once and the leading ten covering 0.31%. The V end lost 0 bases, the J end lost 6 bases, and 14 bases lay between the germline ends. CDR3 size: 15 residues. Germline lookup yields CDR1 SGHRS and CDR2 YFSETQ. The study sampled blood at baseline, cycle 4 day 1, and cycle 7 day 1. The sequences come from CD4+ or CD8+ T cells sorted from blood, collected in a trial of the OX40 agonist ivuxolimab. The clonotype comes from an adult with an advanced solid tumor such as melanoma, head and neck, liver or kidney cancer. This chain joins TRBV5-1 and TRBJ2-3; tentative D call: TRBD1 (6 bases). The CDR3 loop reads CASSLDGTPSDTQYF. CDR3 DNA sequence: TGCGCCAGCAGCTTGGACGGGACACCCTCGGATACGCAGTATTTT. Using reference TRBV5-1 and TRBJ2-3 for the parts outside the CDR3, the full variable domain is KAGVTQTPRYLIKTRGQQVTLSCSPISGHRSVSWYQQTPGQGLQFLFEYFSETQRNKGNFPGRFSGRQFSNSRSEMNVSTLELGDSALYLCASSLDGTPSDTQYFGPGTRLTVL.